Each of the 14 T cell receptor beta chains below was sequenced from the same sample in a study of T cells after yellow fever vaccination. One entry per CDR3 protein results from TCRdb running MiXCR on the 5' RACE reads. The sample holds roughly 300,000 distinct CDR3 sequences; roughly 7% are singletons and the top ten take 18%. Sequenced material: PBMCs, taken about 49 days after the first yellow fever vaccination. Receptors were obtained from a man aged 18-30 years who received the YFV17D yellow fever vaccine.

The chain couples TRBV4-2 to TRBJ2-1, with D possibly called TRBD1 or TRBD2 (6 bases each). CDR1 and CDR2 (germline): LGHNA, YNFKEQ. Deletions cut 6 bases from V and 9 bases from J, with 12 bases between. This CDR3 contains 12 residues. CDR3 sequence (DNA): TGTGCCAGCAGGGGGTCGGGGGCTGAGCAGTTCTTC. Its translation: CASRGSGAEQFF.

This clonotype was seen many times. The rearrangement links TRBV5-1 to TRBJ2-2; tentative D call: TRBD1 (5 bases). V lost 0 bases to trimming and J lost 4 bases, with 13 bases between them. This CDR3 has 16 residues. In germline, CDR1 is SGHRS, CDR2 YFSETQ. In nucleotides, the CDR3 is TGCGCCAGCAGCTTGGCCGGCTGGGGCGGCACCGGGGAGCTGTTTTTT. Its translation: CASSLAGWGGTGELFF.

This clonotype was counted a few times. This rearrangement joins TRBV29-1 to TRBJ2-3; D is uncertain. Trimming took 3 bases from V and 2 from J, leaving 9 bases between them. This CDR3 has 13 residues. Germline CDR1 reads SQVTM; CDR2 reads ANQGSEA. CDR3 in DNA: TGCAGCGTTGAGAAAGGGTACACAGATACGCAGTATTTT. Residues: CSVEKGYTDTQYF.

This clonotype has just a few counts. CDR3 amino acids: CANAWAGNTIYF. The CDR3 region has the DNA TGTGCCAATGCGTGGGCTGGAAACACCATATATTTT. The chain carries TRBV12-3 or TRBV12-4 and TRBJ1-3; no clear D. The CDR3 extends over 12 amino acids. Trimming stripped 10 bases from V and 2 bases from J, with 9 bases between.

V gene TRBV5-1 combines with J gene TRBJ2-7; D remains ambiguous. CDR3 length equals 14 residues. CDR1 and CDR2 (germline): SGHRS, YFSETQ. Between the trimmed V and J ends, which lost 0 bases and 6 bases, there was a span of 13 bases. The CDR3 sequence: CASSLDGPLSEQYV. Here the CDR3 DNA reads TGCGCCAGCAGCTTGGATGGACCTCTTAGCGAGCAGTACGTC.

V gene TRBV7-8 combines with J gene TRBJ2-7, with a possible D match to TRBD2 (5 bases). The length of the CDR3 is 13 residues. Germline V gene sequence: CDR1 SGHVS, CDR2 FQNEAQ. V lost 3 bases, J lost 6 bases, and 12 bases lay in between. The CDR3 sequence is CASSLGPRGEQYV. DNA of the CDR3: TGTGCCAGCAGCTTGGGTCCCCGGGGCGAGCAGTACGTC.

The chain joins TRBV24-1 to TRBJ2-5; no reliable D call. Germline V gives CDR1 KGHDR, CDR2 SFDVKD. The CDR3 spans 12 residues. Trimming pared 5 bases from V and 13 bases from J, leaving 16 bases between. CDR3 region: CATSVPSEPGYF. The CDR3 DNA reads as TGTGCCACCAGTGTCCCCTCGGAACCGGGGTACTTC.

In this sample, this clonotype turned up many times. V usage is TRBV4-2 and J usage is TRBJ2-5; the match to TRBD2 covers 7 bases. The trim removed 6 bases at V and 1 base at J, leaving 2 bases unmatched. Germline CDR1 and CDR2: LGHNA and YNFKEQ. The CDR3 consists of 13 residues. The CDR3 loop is CASSTSAQETQYF. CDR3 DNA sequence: TGTGCCAGCAGTACTAGCGCCCAAGAGACCCAGTACTTC.

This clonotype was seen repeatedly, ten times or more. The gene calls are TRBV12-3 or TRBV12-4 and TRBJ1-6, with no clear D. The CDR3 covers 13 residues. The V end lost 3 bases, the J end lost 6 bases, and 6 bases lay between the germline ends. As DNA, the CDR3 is TGTGCCAGCAGTTTTGTCAGTAATTCACCCCTCCACTTT. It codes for CASSFVSNSPLHF.

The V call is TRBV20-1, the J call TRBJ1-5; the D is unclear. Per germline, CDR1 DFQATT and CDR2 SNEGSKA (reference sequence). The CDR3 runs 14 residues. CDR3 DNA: TGCTTTGCTAGAGACATGAGGGAAAATCAGCCCCAGCATTTT. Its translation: CFARDMRENQPQHF.

The DNA for the CDR3 is TGCAGCTCACCGGACGAGCGGGGCGCCTACAATGAGCAGTTCTTC. Residues: CSSPDERGAYNEQFF. The rearrangement joins TRBV29-1 to TRBJ2-1, with 7 bases matching TRBD2. The CDR3 totals 15 residues. V lost 8 bases to trimming and J lost 2 bases; unmatched junction nucleotides: 12. From germline, CDR1 is SQVTM and CDR2 ANQGSEA.

CDR3 sequence reads: CASSNPGGSYEQYF. As DNA, the CDR3 is TGTGCCAGCAGCAACCCAGGGGGGTCCTACGAGCAGTACTTC. The chain recombines TRBV5-5 with TRBJ2-7, with D possibly TRBD1 on 7 matching bases. V dropped 4 bases and J dropped 1 base, with 12 bases sitting between them. CDR1 and CDR2 (germline): SGHKS, YYEKEE (reference sequence). This CDR3 is built from 14 residues.

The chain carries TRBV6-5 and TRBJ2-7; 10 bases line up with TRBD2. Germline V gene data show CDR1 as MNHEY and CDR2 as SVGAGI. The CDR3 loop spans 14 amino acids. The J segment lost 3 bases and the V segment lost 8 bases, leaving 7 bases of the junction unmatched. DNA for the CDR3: TGTGCCAGCGTATTAGCGGGGGGCCTCTACGAGCAGTACTTC. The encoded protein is CASVLAGGLYEQYF.

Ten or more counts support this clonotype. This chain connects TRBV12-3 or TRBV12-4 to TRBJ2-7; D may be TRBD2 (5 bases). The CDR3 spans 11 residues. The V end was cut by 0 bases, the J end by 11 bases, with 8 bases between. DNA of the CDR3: TGTGCCAGCAGTTTAGCCAGGCGGGAGTACTTC. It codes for CASSLARREYF.